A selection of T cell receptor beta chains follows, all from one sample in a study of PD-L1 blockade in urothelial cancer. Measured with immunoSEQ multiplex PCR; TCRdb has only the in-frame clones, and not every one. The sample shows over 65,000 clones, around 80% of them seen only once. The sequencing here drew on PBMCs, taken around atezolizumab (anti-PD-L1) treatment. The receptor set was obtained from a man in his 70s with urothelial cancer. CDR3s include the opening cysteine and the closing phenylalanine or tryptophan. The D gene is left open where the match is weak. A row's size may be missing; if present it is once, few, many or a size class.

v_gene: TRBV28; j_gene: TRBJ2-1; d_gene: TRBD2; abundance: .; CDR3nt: TGTGCCAGCAGTTTCCTAGCGGGACCGATGCAGTTCTTC; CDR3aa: CASSFLAGPMQFF
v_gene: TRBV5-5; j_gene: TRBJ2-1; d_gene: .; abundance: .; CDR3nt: TGTGCCAGCAGCTTGTTAGGGAGAAAGCAGTTCTTC; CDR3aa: CASSLLGRKQFF
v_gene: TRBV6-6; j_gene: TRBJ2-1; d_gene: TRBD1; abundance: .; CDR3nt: TGTGCCAGCAGTTACGGCCAGGGGGCCTACAATGAGCAGTTCTTC; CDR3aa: CASSYGQGAYNEQFF
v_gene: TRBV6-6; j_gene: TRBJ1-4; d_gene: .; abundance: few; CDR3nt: TGTGCCAGCAGTCCCGCCGGGCAGGGAGGGGTGGGGGTGCTGTTTTTT; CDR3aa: CASSPAGQGGVGVLFF
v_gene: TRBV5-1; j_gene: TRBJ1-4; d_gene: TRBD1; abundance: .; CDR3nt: TGCGCCAGCAGCTCCGGACAGGGGGCGACTAATGAAAAACTGTTTTTT; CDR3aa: CASSSGQGATNEKLFF
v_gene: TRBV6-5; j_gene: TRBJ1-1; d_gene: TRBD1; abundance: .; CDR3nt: TGTGCCAGCAGTTACTATCGGACAGGGCCAAACACTGAAGCTTTCTTT; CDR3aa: CASSYYRTGPNTEAFF
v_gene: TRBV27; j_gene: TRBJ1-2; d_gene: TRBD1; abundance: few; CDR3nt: TGTGCCAGCAGTTTATCAGGGGGCCACTATGGCTACACCTTC; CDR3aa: CASSLSGGHYGYTF
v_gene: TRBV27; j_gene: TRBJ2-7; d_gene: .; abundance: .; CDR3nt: TGTGCCAGCAGTTTGGAGGGGGCGGTTTCCAATGCCTACGAGCAGTACTTC; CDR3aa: CASSLEGAVSNAYEQYF
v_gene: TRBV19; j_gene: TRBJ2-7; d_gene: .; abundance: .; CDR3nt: TGTGCCAGTAGTCCCATCCGCGGGACTTTAAACGAGCAGTACTTC; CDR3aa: CASSPIRGTLNEQYF
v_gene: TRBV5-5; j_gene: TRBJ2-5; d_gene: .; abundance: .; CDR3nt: TGTGCCAGCAGCTTGGCAGGTGGTGTGGTCAGAGAGACCCAGTACTTC; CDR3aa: CASSLAGGVVRETQYF
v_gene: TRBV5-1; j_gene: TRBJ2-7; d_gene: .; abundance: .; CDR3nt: TGCGCCAGCAGCGGGACAAACTCCTACGAGCAGTACTTC; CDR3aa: CASSGTNSYEQYF
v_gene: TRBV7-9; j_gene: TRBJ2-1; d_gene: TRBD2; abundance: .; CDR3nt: TGTGCCAGCAGCTTTTTTCTAGCGGGAGTTTCAAATGAGCAGTTCTTC; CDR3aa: CASSFFLAGVSNEQFF
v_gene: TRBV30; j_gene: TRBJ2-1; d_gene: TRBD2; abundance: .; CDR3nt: TGTGCCTTTAGCGGGAGGGGATACAATGAGCAGTTCTTC; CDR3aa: CAFSGRGYNEQFF
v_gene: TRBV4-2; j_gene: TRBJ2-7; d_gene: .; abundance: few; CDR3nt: TGTGCCAGCAGCCCAGCGGCCAACTACGAGCAGTACTTC; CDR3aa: CASSPAANYEQYF
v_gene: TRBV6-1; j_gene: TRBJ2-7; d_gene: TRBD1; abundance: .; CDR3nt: TGTGCCAGCAGTGAAGCCAGGGGGCCGTCCGAGCAGTACTTC; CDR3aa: CASSEARGPSEQYF
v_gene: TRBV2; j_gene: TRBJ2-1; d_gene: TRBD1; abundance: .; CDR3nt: TGTGCCAGCAGTGATATCCAGGGGGCAGGCAATGAGCAGTTCTTC; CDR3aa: CASSDIQGAGNEQFF
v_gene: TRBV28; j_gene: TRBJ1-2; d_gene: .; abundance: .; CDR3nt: TGTGCCAGCAGTCCTGACAGGTGGGGCTATGGCTACACCTTC; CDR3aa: CASSPDRWGYGYTF
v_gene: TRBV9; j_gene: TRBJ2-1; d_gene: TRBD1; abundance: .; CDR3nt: TGTGCCAGCAGCGTAGCGGGACAGGTAGGCTACAATGAGCAGTTCTTC; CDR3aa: CASSVAGQVGYNEQFF
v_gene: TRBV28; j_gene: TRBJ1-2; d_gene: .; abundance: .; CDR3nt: TGTGCCAGCAGTGGGGGCAACTATGGCTACACCTTC; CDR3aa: CASSGGNYGYTF
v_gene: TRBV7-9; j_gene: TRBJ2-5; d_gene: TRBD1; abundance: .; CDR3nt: TGTGCCAGCAGCTTTAGGACAGGCGGAGAGACCCAGTACTTC; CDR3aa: CASSFRTGGETQYF
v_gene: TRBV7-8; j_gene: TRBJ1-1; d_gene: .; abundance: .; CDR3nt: TGTGCCAGCAGCTTAGTTGGCTTTGACACTGAAGCTTTCTTT; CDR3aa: CASSLVGFDTEAFF
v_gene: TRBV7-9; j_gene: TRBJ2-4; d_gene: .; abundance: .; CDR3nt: TGTGCCAGCAGCCCGATAGGGATGACAGGCCCTCTAGCCAAAAACATTCAGTACTTC; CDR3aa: CASSPIGMTGPLAKNIQYF
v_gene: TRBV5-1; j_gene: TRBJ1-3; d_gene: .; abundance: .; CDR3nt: TGCGCCAGCAGCCTGGGGCCATTCTCTGGAAACACCATATATTTT; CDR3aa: CASSLGPFSGNTIYF
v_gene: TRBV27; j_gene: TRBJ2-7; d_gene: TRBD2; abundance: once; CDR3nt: TGTGCCAGCAGTTTGAGGTCAGTTAGGTCAGGGACTAGCAGGGGTTACGAGCAGTACTTC; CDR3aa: CASSLRSVRSGTSRGYEQYF
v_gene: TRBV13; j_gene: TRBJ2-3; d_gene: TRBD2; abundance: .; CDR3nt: TGTGCCAGCAGCTCATTGGCGGGAGTGTGGGGCACAGATACGCAGTATTTT; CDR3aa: CASSSLAGVWGTDTQYF
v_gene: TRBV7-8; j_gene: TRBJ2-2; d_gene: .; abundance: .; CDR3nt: TGTGCCAGCAGCTTAGCAGAGGGTTACACCGGGGAGCTGTTTTTT; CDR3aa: CASSLAEGYTGELFF
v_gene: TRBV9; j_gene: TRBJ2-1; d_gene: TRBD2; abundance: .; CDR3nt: TGTGCCAGCAGCGAGGGGCTAAGCGGGGCGTACAATGAGCAGTTCTTC; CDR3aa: CASSEGLSGAYNEQFF
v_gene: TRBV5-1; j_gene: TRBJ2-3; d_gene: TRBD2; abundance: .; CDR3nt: TGCGCCAGCAGCTTCCTAGCGGGAGCAGGCGATACGCAGTATTTT; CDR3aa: CASSFLAGAGDTQYF
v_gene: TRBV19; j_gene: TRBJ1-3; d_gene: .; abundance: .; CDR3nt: TGTGCCAGTAGTATAGATTTCTCGAGGTCCAACACCATATATTTT; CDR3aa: CASSIDFSRSNTIYF
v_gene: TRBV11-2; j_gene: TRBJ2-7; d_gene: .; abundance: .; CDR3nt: TGTGCCAGCAGCTTGGCTCTAGCGAGCTCCTACGAGCAGTACTTC; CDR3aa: CASSLALASSYEQYF
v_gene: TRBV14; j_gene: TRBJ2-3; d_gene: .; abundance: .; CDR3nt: TGTGCCAGCAGCCAAGATAGAACAGGGCACACAGATACGCAGTATTTT; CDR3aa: CASSQDRTGHTDTQYF
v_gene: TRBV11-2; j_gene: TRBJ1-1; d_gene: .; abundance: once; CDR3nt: TGTGCCAGCAGCTTAGGCCTCGCGACTGAAGCTTTCTTT; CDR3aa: CASSLGLATEAFF
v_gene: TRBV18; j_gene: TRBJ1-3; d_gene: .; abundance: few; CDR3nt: TGTGCCAGCTCACTGATACAGAGCTCTGGAAACACCATATATTTT; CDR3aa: CASSLIQSSGNTIYF
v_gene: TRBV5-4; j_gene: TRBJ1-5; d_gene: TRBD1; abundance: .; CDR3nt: TGTGCCAGCAGATCCGGGACAGCAACTTATAGCAATCAGCCCCAGCATTTT; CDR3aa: CASRSGTATYSNQPQHF
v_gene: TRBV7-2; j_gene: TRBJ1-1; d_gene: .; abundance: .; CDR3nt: TGTGCCAGCAGCCTAGTGGGGGGGGTGAACACTGAAGCTTTCTTT; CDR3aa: CASSLVGGVNTEAFF
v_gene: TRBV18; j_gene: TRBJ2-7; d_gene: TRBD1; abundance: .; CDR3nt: TGTGCCAGCTCACCACCAGGGGGCGTTTCGGCCGAGCAGTACTTC; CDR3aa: CASSPPGGVSAEQYF
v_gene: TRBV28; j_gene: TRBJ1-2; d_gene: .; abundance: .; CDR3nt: TGTGCCAGCGAAATTCCGGGGGCTAACTATGGCTACACCTTC; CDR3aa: CASEIPGANYGYTF
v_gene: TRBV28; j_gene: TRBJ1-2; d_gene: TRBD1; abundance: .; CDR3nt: TGTGCCAGCAGATCCGGGGACAGAACCTATGGCTACACCTTC; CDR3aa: CASRSGDRTYGYTF
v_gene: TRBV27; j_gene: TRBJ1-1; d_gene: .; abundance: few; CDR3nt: TGTGCCAGCGGAGGGGGGGCGCGGGGTCCGATCACTGAAGCTTTCTTT; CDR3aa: CASGGGARGPITEAFF
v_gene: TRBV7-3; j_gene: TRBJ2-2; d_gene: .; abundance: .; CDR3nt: TGTGCCAGCAGCTCCCTTAACACCGGGGAGCTGTTTTTT; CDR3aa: CASSSLNTGELFF
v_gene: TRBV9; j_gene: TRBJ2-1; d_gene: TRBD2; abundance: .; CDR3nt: TGTGCCAGCAGCGCCCCGATCTGGACTAGCGGGGCCTACAATGAGCAGTTCTTC; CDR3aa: CASSAPIWTSGAYNEQFF
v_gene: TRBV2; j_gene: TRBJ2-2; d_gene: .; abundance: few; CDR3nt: TGTGCCAGCAGTGTAATGCGGGGAGCAGGCGGGGAGCTGTTTTTT; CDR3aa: CASSVMRGAGGELFF
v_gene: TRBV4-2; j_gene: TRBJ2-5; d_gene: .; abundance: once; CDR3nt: TGTGCCAGCAGCCAAGTCTTGTTTCAATACAACGAGACCCAGTACTTC; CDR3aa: CASSQVLFQYNETQYF
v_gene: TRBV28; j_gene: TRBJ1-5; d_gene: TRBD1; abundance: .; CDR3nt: TGTGCCAGCAGTGGAAAACTCTCCGGGACAGGGGTGGGGTATAGCAATCAGCCCCAGCATTTT; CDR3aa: CASSGKLSGTGVGYSNQPQHF
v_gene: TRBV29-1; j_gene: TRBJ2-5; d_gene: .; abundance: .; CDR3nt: TGCAGCGTTGCGGACAGACGCCCCGAGACCCAGTACTTC; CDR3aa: CSVADRRPETQYF
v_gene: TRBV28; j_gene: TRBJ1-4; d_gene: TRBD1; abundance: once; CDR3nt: TGTGCCAGCATCCCCGGGACAGTTGGCGAAAAACTGTTTTTT; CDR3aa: CASIPGTVGEKLFF
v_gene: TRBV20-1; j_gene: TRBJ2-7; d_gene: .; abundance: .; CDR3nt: TGCAGTGCCTTACAAGCCTACGAGCAGTACTTC; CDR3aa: CSALQAYEQYF
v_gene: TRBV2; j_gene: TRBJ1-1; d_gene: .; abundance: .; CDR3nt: TGTGCCAGCAGTGGGACAGTGAGCACTGAAGCTTTCTTT; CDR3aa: CASSGTVSTEAFF
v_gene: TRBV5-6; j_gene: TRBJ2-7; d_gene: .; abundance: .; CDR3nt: TGTGCCAGCAGCTTGTATGGAGGGTCAACCTACGAGCAGTACTTC; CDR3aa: CASSLYGGSTYEQYF
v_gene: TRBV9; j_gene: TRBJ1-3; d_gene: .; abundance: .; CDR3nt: TGTGCCAGCAGCGCAACGACAAACGGAAACACCATATATTTT; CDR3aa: CASSATTNGNTIYF
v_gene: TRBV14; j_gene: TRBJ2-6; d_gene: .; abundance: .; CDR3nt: TGTGCCAGCAGCCAAGATTGGAGTGGGGCCAACGTCCTGACTTTC; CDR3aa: CASSQDWSGANVLTF